This entry lists 13 T cell receptor beta chains sequenced from one sample in a study of T cell responses to AZD1222 COVID-19 vaccine. Generated by immunoSEQ multiplex PCR, the TCRdb table keeps only in-frame clones and is missing some. The sample contains 150,000 or so clones, about 91% of which appear only once. Specimen: peripheral blood, collected on day 0 of AZD1222 vaccination. These receptors were taken from an adult in good health.

This chain uses TRBV2 with TRBJ2-7; D gene uncertain. The CDR3 is 13 amino acids. V gave up 3 bases and J gave up 0 bases, with 6 bases separating them. Germline lookup yields CDR1 SNHLY and CDR2 FYNNEI. CDR3 sequence: CASSDGASYEQYF. The CDR3 coding sequence is TGTGCCAGCAGTGACGGCGCCTCCTACGAGCAGTACTTC.

This chain uses TRBV28 with TRBJ1-1, with D tentatively TRBD1 (5 bases). Per germline, CDR1 MDHEN and CDR2 SYDVKM. The CDR3 extends over 15 amino acids. The V end lost 5 bases, the J end lost 1 base, and 14 bases lay between the germline ends. Here the CDR3 reads CASSPQGMGNTEAFF. The CDR3 coding sequence is TGTGCCAGCAGTCCCCAGGGAATGGGGAACACTGAAGCTTTCTTT.

The chain recombines TRBV27 with TRBJ2-7, with D unresolved. The CDR3 sequence is 14 residues long. The V gene lost 3 bases and the J gene lost 4 bases, with 13 bases spanning the gap. CDR1 and CDR2 from the germline V gene are MNHEY and SMNVEV (reference sequence). CDR3 protein: CASSFFPGAYEQYF. For the CDR3, the DNA is TGTGCCAGCAGTTTTTTTCCAGGAGCATACGAGCAGTACTTC.

CDR3 region: CAISDTGITYEQYF. The CDR3 DNA reads TGTGCCATCAGTGATACAGGAATTACCTACGAGCAGTACTTC. The V and J genes are TRBV10-3 and TRBJ2-7; D possibly corresponds to TRBD1 (5 bases). The V and J ends lost 3 bases and 2 bases respectively, with 11 bases between them. The length of the CDR3 is 14 residues. Germline V gives CDR1 ENHRY, CDR2 SYGVKD.

The chain has TRBV7-2 and TRBJ1-2; 9 bases line up with TRBD1. CDR1 and CDR2 from the germline V gene are SGHTA and FQGNSA. With V trimmed by 5 bases and J by 0 bases, 10 bases remained unmatched. There are 17 residues in the CDR3. The CDR3 loop reads CASSLHRGPFSNYGYTF. The CDR3 DNA sequence: TGTGCCAGCAGCCTACACAGGGGGCCCTTTTCTAACTATGGCTACACCTTC.

This chain uses TRBV7-9 with TRBJ1-4; D perhaps matches TRBD1 (6 bases). This CDR3 contains 14 residues. Germline lookup yields CDR1 SEHNR and CDR2 FQNEAQ (reference sequence). With 5 bases removed from V and 7 bases from J, the gap between germline ends came to 14 bases. This CDR3 is CASSLTGVGEKLFF. DNA of the CDR3: TGTGCCAGCAGCCTGACAGGCGTGGGTGAAAAACTGTTTTTT.

The table lists this clone with a count of one. The rearrangement links TRBV30 to TRBJ2-1; possibly TRBD2 for D (5 bases). Trimming stripped 2 bases from V and 7 bases from J, with 15 bases between. The germline gives CDR1 GTSNPN, CDR2 SVGIG (reference sequence). The CDR3 runs to 14 residues. This chain's CDR3 is CAWSPWGVRNEQFF. CDR3 DNA: TGTGCCTGGAGTCCATGGGGAGTGAGAAATGAGCAGTTCTTC.

The V call is TRBV4-3, the J call TRBJ2-1; D is ambiguous. The germline CDR1 and CDR2 sequences are LGHNA and YSLEER. This CDR3 is built from 15 residues. Trimming pared 0 bases from V and 9 bases from J, leaving 15 bases between. DNA of the CDR3: TGCGCCAGCAGCCAAGATATAAGGCTAACCCTTGAGCAGTTCTTC. It encodes CASSQDIRLTLEQFF.

V usage is TRBV7-2 and J usage is TRBJ1-2, with D maybe TRBD1 (5 bases). The CDR3 runs to 17 residues. V dropped 1 base and J dropped 0 bases, with 15 bases sitting between them. The germline gives CDR1 SGHTA, CDR2 FQGNSA. CDR3 coding DNA: TGTGCCAGCAGCTTAGTCGGCAGGGAACAGGCTAACTATGGCTACACCTTC. Translating gives CASSLVGREQANYGYTF.

V gene TRBV27 combines with J gene TRBJ1-5; possibly TRBD1 for D (6 bases). The CDR3 sequence is 17 residues long. Trimming stripped 4 bases from V and 3 bases from J, with 19 bases between. Per germline, CDR1 MNHEY and CDR2 SMNVEV (reference sequence). CDR3 sequence reads: CASSSLRGGALNQPQHF. The CDR3 nucleotides read TGTGCCAGCAGTTCTTTGCGGGGGGGCGCTCTCAATCAGCCCCAGCATTTT.

The chain uses TRBV6-5 and TRBJ2-3, with D perhaps TRBD2 (7 bases). The germline V gene encodes CDR1 MNHEY and CDR2 SVGAGI. Trimming cost V 2 bases and J 2 bases, with 14 bases left between them. CDR3 length: 16 amino acids. In nucleotides, the CDR3 is TGTGCCAGCAGTTACAGGGGGGGCCCCCCCACAGATACGCAGTATTTT. The encoded protein is CASSYRGGPPTDTQYF.

This clone occurred a few times. This rearrangement joins TRBV30 to TRBJ1-5; no reliable D call. Germline assignment: CDR1 GTSNPN and CDR2 SVGIG (reference sequence). The CDR3 extends over 13 amino acids. The V gene lost 5 bases and the J gene lost 2 bases, with 10 bases spanning the gap. The CDR3 reads CAWGPGGNQPQHF. The DNA of the CDR3 is TGTGCCTGGGGACCTGGGGGCAATCAGCCCCAGCATTTT.

The chain carries TRBV7-9 and TRBJ1-4, with a possible D match to TRBD1 (6 bases). The CDR3 covers 14 residues. V was cut by 11 bases and J by 8 bases, with 21 bases left in between. CDR1 SEHNR and CDR2 FQNEAQ come from the germline V gene (reference sequence). CDR3 nucleotides: TGTGCCGCCTCATCGCAGGGGCTAAAAGAAAAACTGTTTTTT. It codes for CAASSQGLKEKLFF.